This entry lists 20 T cell receptor beta chains sequenced from one sample in a study of monozygotic twins with inflammatory bowel disease. TCRdb reprocessed the 5' RACE reads; each CDR3 protein has one entry and no DNA is given. The listing contains over 130,000 distinct CDR3 sequences. Sequenced material: blood. The source of these receptors is a human donor with ulcerative colitis or Crohn's disease, or a healthy co-twin of an affected twin (not recorded which).

V is TRBV20-1 and J is TRBJ1-6; TCRdb proposes TRBD1, but this gene call is untestable without DNA. CDR3 length: 17 amino acids. CDR1 is DFQATT, CDR2 SNEGSKA, per germline (reference sequence). The CDR3 reads CSARERGGRSYNSPLHF.

This rearrangement joins TRBV4-3 to TRBJ1-2; TCRdb reports TRBD1, a call that lacks DNA to check it against. CDR1 is LGHNA and CDR2 is YSLEER in the germline V gene. The CDR3 contains 16 residues. The CDR3 loop reads CASSHHGNLKDYGYTF.

The V and J genes are TRBV7-2 and TRBJ2-4. This CDR3 contains 16 residues. Germline loops: CDR1 SGHTA, CDR2 FQGNSA. This chain's CDR3 is CASSLGGSRAKNIQYF.

CDR3 protein: CASGLVVSPGNESPLHF. V and J are TRBV12-5 and TRBJ1-6; TCRdb picks TRBD1, but there is no DNA to check that call. This CDR3 region has 17 residues. The V gene's germline CDR1 is LGHNT and CDR2 FRNRAP. The whole variable domain, filled in from reference TRBV12-5 and TRBJ1-6, reads DARVTQTPRHKVTEMGQEVTMRCQPILGHNTVFWYRQTMMQGLELLAYFRNRAPLDDSGMPKDRFSAEMPDATLATLKIQPSEPRDSAVYFCASGLVVSPGNESPLHFGNGTRLTVT.

The chain is built from TRBV20-1 and TRBJ1-1. This CDR3 is 13 amino acids long. Germline loops: CDR1 DFQATT, CDR2 SNEGSKA (reference sequence). The CDR3 reads CSARGEGTSIAFF.

This chain joins TRBV29-1 and TRBJ2-3; there is no DNA to check the TCRdb D call of TRBD1. The CDR3 totals 13 residues. Germline V gene data show CDR1 as SQVTM and CDR2 as ANQGSEA. CDR3 in amino acids: CSKRGGTTDTQYF.

CDR3 region: CSASGRGSYNEQFF. The rearrangement uses TRBV20-1 and TRBJ2-1. Germline V gene lookup returns CDR1 DFQATT and CDR2 SNEGSKA (reference sequence). This CDR3 is 14 amino acids long.

The chain has TRBV12-3 or TRBV12-4 and TRBJ2-1. There are 14 residues in the CDR3. The CDR3 spells CASSLAASYNEQFF.

The chain uses TRBV12-3 or TRBV12-4 and TRBJ1-1; TCRdb calls TRBD1, which cannot be checked without DNA. The CDR3 runs to 17 residues. This chain's CDR3 is CASSLRDRPISNTEAFF.

The chain couples TRBV12-5 to TRBJ2-1; the D call of TRBD1 rests on TCRdb alone, since no DNA is present to check it. The CDR3 extends over 18 amino acids. Germline CDR1 reads LGHNT; CDR2 reads FRNRAP. The CDR3 loop is CASGLVPDGTGATVQQFF. Using reference TRBV12-5 and TRBJ2-1 for the parts outside the CDR3, the full variable domain is DARVTQTPRHKVTEMGQEVTMRCQPILGHNTVFWYRQTMMQGLELLAYFRNRAPLDDSGMPKDRFSAEMPDATLATLKIQPSEPRDSAVYFCASGLVPDGTGATVQQFFGPGTRLTVL.

The chain couples TRBV27 to TRBJ2-7; TCRdb's D call, TRBD2, is unchecked because there is no DNA. The CDR3 loop spans 17 amino acids. Germline loops: CDR1 MNHEY, CDR2 SMNVEV (reference sequence). The CDR3 is CASSLPRLAGSPYEQYF.

The rearrangement uses TRBV20-1 and TRBJ2-1. The CDR3 covers 13 residues. Germline CDR1 reads DFQATT; CDR2 reads SNEGSKA (reference sequence). Here the CDR3 reads CSARNLDYNEQFF.

The genes are TRBV9 and TRBJ2-3. The CDR3 contains 14 residues. Germline CDR1 reads SGDLS; CDR2 reads YYNGEE. The CDR3 here is CASTGASSTDTQYF.

V is TRBV29-1 and J is TRBJ1-5. The CDR3 totals 12 residues. Germline-derived CDR1 and CDR2 are SQVTM and ANQGSEA. This CDR3 is CSVSSSGQPQHF.

The rearrangement uses TRBV15 and TRBJ2-5; the TCRdb call, TRBD2, lacks DNA for checking. This CDR3 region has 13 residues. Germline loops: CDR1 LNHNV, CDR2 YYDKDF (reference sequence). CDR3 residues: CATSRGLLETQYF.

The CDR3 loop reads CASSPRDSKNIQYF. V gene TRBV18 combines with J gene TRBJ2-4; TCRdb's assignment of TRBD1 cannot be checked, as there is no DNA. The CDR3 covers 14 residues. CDR1 is KGHSH, CDR2 LQKENI, per germline.

The J gene is TRBJ1-6, the V gene TRBV11-1; with no DNA, the TCRdb D assignment of TRBD1 cannot be verified. There are 14 residues in the CDR3. CDR1 SGHAT and CDR2 FQDESV come from the germline V gene (reference sequence). CDR3 amino acids: CASSSNRGNSPLHF.

J is TRBJ2-7 and V is TRBV7-8; TCRdb names TRBD2, which stays unverified in the absence of DNA. The CDR3 has 16 amino acids. Germline V gene lookup returns CDR1 SGHVS and CDR2 FQNEAQ. The CDR3 reads CASSTRSLPVVYEQYF.

V is TRBV4-3 and J is TRBJ2-1; TCRdb indicates TRBD1, and absent DNA this call remains unverified. Germline V gives CDR1 LGHNA, CDR2 YSLEER. The length of the CDR3 is 15 residues. The CDR3 loop reads CASSQDYDSYNEQFF.

The CDR3 sequence: CASSYSGSVLNEQFF. The V gene is TRBV27, the J gene TRBJ2-1; no DNA is available, so the TRBD2 call from TCRdb remains unchecked. CDR1 is MNHEY and CDR2 is SMNVEV in the germline V gene (reference sequence). The CDR3 runs to 15 residues.